A single sample gave rise to the 32 T cell receptor beta chains below, sequenced in a study of blood T cells in healthy people across ages. A second PCR of 7 to 11 cycles used a sample-barcoded 5' primer and a J-beta primer mix. TCRdb ran MiXCR on the 5' RACE reads and lists one entry per CDR3 protein. The sample yields some 710,000 distinct CDR3 sequences, 22% seen once. Sequenced input: blood. Receptors were obtained from a man aged 70 or older in good health.

This clonotype was seen more than once but under ten times. This sequence joins TRBV12-3 or TRBV12-4 and TRBJ1-5; D is unclear. V was pared by 2 bases and J by 0 bases, with 5 bases between. CDR3 size: 14 residues. The CDR3: CASSLSDSNQPQHF. The CDR3 coding sequence is TGTGCCAGCAGTTTATCAGATAGCAATCAGCCCCAGCATTTT.

V gene TRBV7-2 combines with J gene TRBJ2-3, with TRBD2 as a possible D gene (5 bases). The CDR3 loop spans 14 amino acids. CDR1 SGHTA and CDR2 FQGNSA come from the germline V gene. V was pared by 5 bases and J by 6 bases, with 15 bases between. In nucleotides, the CDR3 is TGTGCCAGCAGCCCTAGCCTTGCTGGGGATACGCAGTATTTT. Its translation: CASSPSLAGDTQYF.

This clonotype was recorded at least ten times. The V gene is TRBV20-1, the J gene TRBJ1-6; D is perhaps TRBD1 (5 bases). The V end lost 1 base, the J end lost 9 bases, and 19 bases lay between the germline ends. The CDR3 consists of 16 residues. Germline V lookup: CDR1 DFQATT, CDR2 SNEGSKA (reference sequence). Here the CDR3 reads CSARGFREGDGSPLHF. CDR3 in DNA: TGCAGTGCTAGAGGTTTCAGGGAAGGGGATGGTTCACCCCTCCACTTT.

The chain has TRBV29-1 and TRBJ2-3; D is possibly TRBD1 (6 bases). The CDR3 has 15 residues. Germline CDR1 is SQVTM and CDR2 is ANQGSEA. The V gene lost 4 bases and the J gene lost 3 bases, with 17 bases spanning the gap. The CDR3 DNA is TGCAGCGTTGTCAAGAATACAGGGAAGACAGATACGCAGTATTTT. It codes for CSVVKNTGKTDTQYF.

The chain carries TRBV6-5 and TRBJ2-1, with TRBD1 matching over 8 bases. V was clipped by 5 bases and J by 12 bases; unmatched bases: 6. The CDR3 contains 12 residues. Germline V gene lookup returns CDR1 MNHEY and CDR2 SVGAGI. CDR3 in DNA: TGTGCCAGCAGTACAGGACAGGGTGTGCAGTTCTTC. It encodes CASSTGQGVQFF.

The chain carries TRBV29-1 and TRBJ2-5; a weak D match, TRBD2 (5 bases). This CDR3 has 12 amino acids. Trimming removed 3 bases at V and 5 bases at J, with 10 bases between. CDR1 SQVTM and CDR2 ANQGSEA come from the germline V gene. The CDR3 loop reads CSVDVGLETQYF. In nucleotides, the CDR3 is TGCAGCGTTGATGTAGGACTGGAGACCCAGTACTTC.

This clonotype was seen repeatedly, ten times or more. The chain carries TRBV12-3 or TRBV12-4 and TRBJ2-3, with D perhaps being TRBD1 or TRBD2 (6 bases each). The CDR3 is 16 residues long. V was pared by 4 bases and J by 1 base, with 15 bases between. The CDR3 reads CASSWDRGLRTDTQYF. The CDR3 DNA follows: TGTGCCAGCAGTTGGGATCGGGGGCTACGCACAGATACGCAGTATTTT.

This clonotype was observed a handful of times. The chain links TRBV29-1 to TRBJ1-1; D remains unclear. The V gene lost 8 bases and the J gene lost 0 bases, with 13 bases spanning the gap. There are 13 residues in the CDR3. The germline gives CDR1 SQVTM, CDR2 ANQGSEA. CDR3 sequence (DNA): TGCAGCATTAGTATCTCAATGAACACTGAAGCTTTCTTT. This translates into CSISISMNTEAFF. Full variable domain (missing parts from reference TRBV29-1 and TRBJ1-1): SAVISQKPSRDICQRGTSLTIQCQVDSQVTMMFWYRQQPGQSLTLIATANQGSEATYESGFVIDKFPISRPNLTFSTLTVSNMSPEDSSIYLCSISISMNTEAFFGQGTRLTVV.

This clonotype was observed a single time. The rearrangement uses TRBV3-1 and TRBJ2-1; D perhaps matches TRBD1 (5 bases). Germline loops: CDR1 LGHDT, CDR2 YNNKEL (reference sequence). The CDR3 contains 16 residues. V lost 4 bases, J lost 0 bases, and 13 bases lay in between. CDR3 region: CASSPDSGISYNEQFF. Written as DNA, the CDR3 is TGTGCCAGCAGCCCCGATTCAGGGATCTCCTACAATGAGCAGTTCTTC.

This clonotype was counted at least ten times. V gene TRBV5-1 combines with J gene TRBJ2-5; D gene ambiguous. Trimming removed 1 base from V and 2 bases from J, with 9 bases in between. This CDR3 is 14 amino acids long. CDR1 and CDR2 from the germline V gene are SGHRS and YFSETQ. The CDR3 loop reads CASSLNSLQETQYF. CDR3 DNA sequence: TGCGCCAGCAGCTTGAACAGTTTACAAGAGACCCAGTACTTC.

V usage is TRBV20-1 and J usage is TRBJ2-5; D gene unclear. V was pared by 4 bases and J by 2 bases, with 14 bases between. Germline V gene lookup returns CDR1 DFQATT and CDR2 SNEGSKA (reference sequence). CDR3 length equals 14 residues. CDR3 in amino acids: CSATPIGQQETQYF. CDR3 coding DNA: TGCAGTGCTACCCCGATCGGGCAGCAAGAGACCCAGTACTTC.

This clonotype appeared a few times. This rearrangement joins TRBV12-3 or TRBV12-4 to TRBJ1-1, with D unresolved. There are 14 residues in the CDR3. Trimming shortened V by 6 bases and J by 9 bases, and 20 bases separated the two germline ends. The CDR3 sequence: CASSQTGVMRQAFF. CDR3 nucleotides: TGTGCCAGCAGCCAAACCGGGGTTATGCGTCAAGCTTTCTTT.

This clonotype was seen a few times. V usage is TRBV11-2 and J usage is TRBJ2-7, with 9 bases aligning to TRBD2. The CDR3 is made up of 16 amino acids. V was clipped by 1 base and J by 2 bases; unmatched bases: 6. The germline V gene has CDR1 SGHAT and CDR2 FQNNGV. The CDR3 DNA sequence: TGTGCCAGCAGCTTAGTCATAGCGGGGGCCGCCTACGAGCAGTACTTC. This sequence encodes CASSLVIAGAAYEQYF.

Only a few counts were recorded for this clonotype. The chain is built from TRBV7-9 and TRBJ2-5; D call uncertain. The J call may be wrong; the DNA end is better matched by TRBJ2-7. The CDR3 length is 13 residues. CDR1 is SEHNR and CDR2 is FQNEAQ in the germline V gene (reference sequence). This chain's CDR3 is CASSLGQTNEQYF. CDR3 coding DNA: TGTGCCAGCAGCTTAGGCCAGACAAACGAGCAGTACTTC.

The chain combines TRBV29-1 with TRBJ1-4; the D gene is possibly TRBD1 (5 bases). Germline V gives CDR1 SQVTM, CDR2 ANQGSEA. Trimming shortened V by 4 bases and J by 3 bases, and 12 bases separated the two germline ends. This CDR3 is built from 14 residues. The CDR3: CSVVGGGSNEKLFF. In nucleotides, the CDR3 is TGCAGCGTTGTGGGGGGGGGGTCTAATGAAAAACTGTTTTTT.

The chain employs TRBV13 and TRBJ1-2; possibly TRBD1 for D (5 bases). Per the germline V gene, CDR1 is PRHDT and CDR2 is FYEKMQ (reference sequence). V dropped 2 bases and J dropped 8 bases, with 12 bases sitting between them. The CDR3 contains 13 residues. This chain's CDR3 is CASSLYGTRGYTF. CDR3 nucleotide sequence: TGTGCCAGCAGCTTATACGGGACCAGGGGCTACACCTTC.

This clonotype was observed a few times. The genes are TRBV12-3 or TRBV12-4 and TRBJ2-3, with 12 bases lining up with TRBD2. The CDR3 is made up of 17 amino acids. After removal of 5 bases from V and 6 bases from J, the junction contained 12 bases not matched to a gene. The CDR3 DNA reads as TGTGCCAGCAGTACCATCCTAGCGGGGGGGCCGAGGGATACGCAGTATTTT. Translated: CASSTILAGGPRDTQYF.

The CDR3, as DNA: TGCAGTGCTGGAGGACAGGAGGGGTTGGGTAACTATGGCTACACCTTC. Encoded protein: CSAGGQEGLGNYGYTF. V gene TRBV20-1 combines with J gene TRBJ1-2, with 7 nucleotides matching TRBD1. The CDR3 is 16 amino acids. In germline, CDR1 is DFQATT, CDR2 SNEGSKA (reference sequence). V lost 5 bases, J lost 1 base, and 13 bases stayed unmatched.

The chain recombines TRBV7-2 with TRBJ2-7, with 12 nucleotides matching TRBD1. The germline V gene has CDR1 SGHTA and CDR2 FQGNSA. J was trimmed by 5 bases and V by 2 bases; bases with no gene match: 10. The CDR3 consists of 17 residues. The CDR3 DNA reads TGTGCCAGCAGCTTAAGGGGCGGGGGACAGGGGGCCCACGAGCAGTACGTC. It codes for CASSLRGGGQGAHEQYV.

This clonotype was detected a few times. J is TRBJ1-5 and V is TRBV2, with a weak D call TRBD1 (5 bases). V lost 4 bases to trimming and J lost 5 bases, with 9 bases between them. The CDR3 is made up of 13 amino acids. Per germline, CDR1 SNHLY and CDR2 FYNNEI. The CDR3 sequence: CASSVRDHQPQHF. DNA of the CDR3: TGTGCCAGCAGTGTCAGGGATCATCAGCCCCAGCATTTT.

This clonotype has just a few counts. The rearrangement uses TRBV24-1 and TRBJ1-2, with TRBD1 as a possible D gene (5 bases). V was shortened by 4 bases and J by 6 bases, with 11 bases between the two germline ends. The CDR3 consists of 13 residues. Germline CDR1 is KGHDR and CDR2 is SFDVKD. The CDR3 nucleotides read TGTGCCACCAGTGAAAGAGGGGATGATGGCTACACCTTC. Protein product: CATSERGDDGYTF.

The genes are TRBV5-6 and TRBJ2-3, with 8 nucleotides matching TRBD1. In germline, CDR1 is SGHDT, CDR2 YYEEEE. V lost 4 bases to trimming and J lost 5 bases; unmatched junction nucleotides: 9. The length of the CDR3 is 15 residues. CDR3 region: CASSKGQGAGDTQYF. CDR3 nucleotide sequence: TGTGCCAGCAGCAAAGGACAGGGCGCGGGAGATACGCAGTATTTT.

This clonotype was seen a handful of times. V and J are TRBV12-3 or TRBV12-4 and TRBJ1-4; TRBD1 matches at 11 bases. Trimming at V came to 3 bases and at J to 8 bases, leaving 11 bases not matched to a gene. The CDR3 has 17 residues. This chain's CDR3 is CASSFPKGTGGLEKLFF. CDR3 nucleotides: TGTGCCAGCAGTTTTCCCAAAGGGACAGGGGGATTGGAAAAACTGTTTTTT.

The chain carries TRBV6-6 and TRBJ2-1; the match to TRBD2 covers 8 bases. Unmatched junction bases numbered 9, after V lost 0 bases and J lost 5 bases. CDR3 size: 17 residues. Germline V gene data show CDR1 as MNHNY and CDR2 as SVGAGI (reference sequence). This CDR3 reads CASSYSVLRGGNNEQFF. CDR3 sequence (DNA): TGTGCCAGCAGTTACTCGGTTCTTCGGGGGGGCAACAATGAGCAGTTCTTC.

This chain links TRBV7-9 with TRBJ1-6; 7 bases map to TRBD1. This CDR3 has 16 residues. V lost 4 bases to trimming and J lost 3 bases; unmatched junction nucleotides: 6. The germline V gene encodes CDR1 SEHNR and CDR2 FQNEAQ (reference sequence). The CDR3 DNA reads as TGTGCCAGCAGCTCGACAGGGTTCCGCTATAATTCACCCCTCCACTTT. Translating it yields CASSSTGFRYNSPLHF.

The V call is TRBV7-9, the J call TRBJ1-6, with D hard to call. The V gene's germline CDR1 is SEHNR and CDR2 FQNEAQ (reference sequence). The CDR3 runs 17 residues. V gave up 5 bases and J gave up 0 bases, with 14 bases separating them. In DNA form, the CDR3 reads TGTGCCAGCAGCCCCGGGAAGGGAAACTCCTATAATTCACCCCTCCACTTT. Translated, it gives CASSPGKGNSYNSPLHF.

This clonotype was detected a few times. The chain uses TRBV11-2 and TRBJ2-7; 7 positions agree with TRBD2. There are 14 residues in the CDR3. The V segment lost 1 base and the J segment 5 bases; nucleotides outside the gene matches: 5. CDR1 is SGHAT and CDR2 is FQNNGV in the germline V gene. In nucleotides, the CDR3 is TGTGCCAGCAGCTTAGGCGGGAGTGACAACGAGCAGTACGTC. Its translation: CASSLGGSDNEQYV.

The chain joins TRBV9 to TRBJ1-2, with a tentative D call TRBD1 (6 bases). The germline V gene has CDR1 SGDLS and CDR2 YYNGEE. Deletions cut 4 bases from V and 5 bases from J, with 9 bases between. The CDR3 sequence is 12 residues long. For the CDR3, the DNA is TGTGCCAGCAGCCCTGGACAGTATGGCTACACCTTC. This translates into CASSPGQYGYTF.

This clonotype showed up just a few times. CDR3 sequence reads: CAISERAEDTQYF. CDR3 sequence (DNA): TGTGCCATCAGTGAGCGGGCGGAGGATACGCAGTATTTT. The chain links TRBV10-3 to TRBJ2-3; no clear D gene. Trimming pared 2 bases from V and 6 bases from J, leaving 9 bases between. The CDR3 has 13 residues. The V gene's germline CDR1 is ENHRY and CDR2 SYGVKD.

This clonotype was detected a few times. The germline gene is not matched at one end of the junction; a read error may be the cause. This chain connects TRBV5-1 to TRBJ2-4; D remains unclear. The CDR3 spans 13 residues. The V gene's germline CDR1 is SGHRS and CDR2 YFSETQ. The CDR3 nucleotides are TGCGCCCGCAGCTTGGCTGGGGAAAACATTCAGTACTTC. Protein: CARSLAGENIQYF.

This rearrangement joins TRBV14 to TRBJ2-5; weak D call: TRBD2 (5 bases). CDR1 is SGHDN and CDR2 is FVKESK in the germline V gene. The CDR3 spans 13 residues. V was trimmed by 4 bases and J by 8 bases, leaving 14 bases between them. DNA for the CDR3: TGTGCCAGCAGCCGCGGGCAGTCAGACACCCAGTACTTC. Protein product: CASSRGQSDTQYF.

The chain uses TRBV28 and TRBJ2-5, with a weak D call TRBD2 (6 bases). With 4 bases removed from V and 1 base from J, the gap between germline ends came to 16 bases. The germline V gene has CDR1 MDHEN and CDR2 SYDVKM. The CDR3 spans 16 residues. The CDR3 region has the DNA TGTGCCAGCAGTTCCCGACGGCTGGGAGGCCAAGAGACCCAGTACTTC. It yields the protein CASSSRRLGGQETQYF. Looking up the rest from reference TRBV28 and TRBJ2-5 gives the full variable domain: DVKVTQSSRYLVKRTGEKVFLECVQDMDHENMFWYRQDPGLGLRLIYFSYDVKMKEKGDIPEGYSVSREKKERFSLILESASTNQTSMYLCASSSRRLGGQETQYFGPGTRLLVL.